This entry lists 27 T cell receptor beta chains sequenced from one sample in a study of T-cell reconstitution after alpha-beta-depleted transplantation in children. Preparation of the TCRbeta library involved a method that used unique molecular identifiers. Via MiXCR, TCRdb re-called the PCR reads, giving one row per CDR3 protein. The sample shows fewer than 350,000 distinct CDR3 sequences, 10% of them seen only once. Specimen: PBMCs, collected before TCRalphabeta/CD19-depleted stem cell transplant. The source is a boy in the first two years of life with acute myeloid leukemia, due to receive a stem cell transplant.

Ten or more counts support this clonotype. The chain employs TRBV9 and TRBJ2-7; D may correspond to TRBD1 or TRBD2 (6 bases each). This CDR3 has 15 amino acids. Trimming took off 0 bases at V and 5 bases at J, with 15 bases between the two ends. Germline CDR1 reads SGDLS; CDR2 reads YYNGEE. CDR3 sequence reads: CASSVGGASWDEQYF. The CDR3, as DNA: TGTGCCAGCAGCGTAGGGGGGGCCTCATGGGACGAGCAGTACTTC.

This clonotype came up many times. The rearrangement joins TRBV7-2 to TRBJ2-7, with TRBD1 as a possible D gene (6 bases). The CDR3 contains 16 residues. V gave up 0 bases and J gave up 1 base, with 13 bases separating them. Germline CDR1 reads SGHTA; CDR2 reads FQGNSA. The CDR3 DNA sequence: TGTGCCAGCAGCTTAGCCCGACAGGCCAGATCCTACGAGCAGTACTTC. This gives the protein CASSLARQARSYEQYF.

This clonotype was found many times. The J gene is TRBJ2-4, the V gene TRBV29-1; D not resolved. Germline V gene sequence: CDR1 SQVTM, CDR2 ANQGSEA. CDR3 length: 16 residues. Trimming took 4 bases from V and 9 from J, leaving 25 bases between them. The CDR3 sequence is CSVVPGGQSKDGIQYF. Here the CDR3 DNA reads TGCAGCGTTGTCCCAGGTGGGCAGTCTAAAGATGGCATTCAGTACTTC.

This clonotype showed up many times. The chain joins TRBV28 to TRBJ2-7, with D possibly TRBD1 on 6 matching bases. V lost 3 bases and J 0 bases, leaving 15 bases between the germline ends. The CDR3 covers 16 residues. In germline, CDR1 is MDHEN, CDR2 SYDVKM. The CDR3 region is CASSFGQRKPSYEQYF. Here the CDR3 DNA reads TGTGCCAGCAGTTTTGGACAGAGGAAACCCTCCTACGAGCAGTACTTC.

This rearrangement joins TRBV2 to TRBJ2-4; D might be TRBD2 (7 bases). CDR1 and CDR2 from the germline V gene are SNHLY and FYNNEI. The CDR3 covers 14 residues. V lost 9 bases, J lost 0 bases, and 12 bases lay in between. The CDR3 DNA sequence: TGTGCCAGTTGGGGGGGGCTAGCCAAAAACATTCAGTACTTC. Translation gives CASWGGLAKNIQYF.

This clonotype was counted ten times or more. The gene calls are TRBV12-3 or TRBV12-4 and TRBJ2-7; no clear D. V was trimmed by 5 bases and J by 7 bases, leaving 18 bases between them. This CDR3 spans 14 amino acids. CDR3 coding DNA: TGTGCCAGCAGTCCCCTCAGCCCGGCGCGAGAGCAGTACTTC. This encodes CASSPLSPAREQYF.

The sample holds many counts of this clonotype. This chain uses TRBV11-2 with TRBJ2-1; a weak D match, TRBD2 (6 bases). This CDR3 is 16 amino acids long. Germline V gene sequence: CDR1 SGHAT, CDR2 FQNNGV. Between the trimmed V and J ends, which lost 3 bases and 0 bases, there was a span of 12 bases. The CDR3 loop reads CASSFFSGRSYNEQFF. The CDR3 bases are TGTGCCAGCAGCTTCTTTAGCGGACGCTCCTACAATGAGCAGTTCTTC. The full variable domain, its missing parts supplied by reference TRBV11-2 and TRBJ2-1, is EAGVAQSPRYKIIEKRQSVAFWCNPISGHATLYWYQQILGQGPKLLIQFQNNGVVDDSQLPKDRFSAERLKGVDSTLKIQPAKLEDSAVYLCASSFFSGRSYNEQFFGPGTRLTVL.

This clonotype was found many times. This chain connects TRBV5-6 to TRBJ2-4; D might be TRBD1 (6 bases). Germline lookup yields CDR1 SGHDT and CDR2 YYEEEE. The CDR3 loop spans 15 amino acids. V lost 2 bases and J 8 bases, leaving 17 bases between the germline ends. CDR3 residues: CASSFDRTFTDIQYF. The CDR3 DNA is TGTGCCAGCAGCTTTGACAGGACGTTTACAGACATTCAGTACTTC.

This clonotype was seen a handful of times. Its ends do not fully match the called genes, so a read error is possible. The V and J genes are TRBV6-2 or TRBV6-3 and TRBJ2-7; TRBD2 is a possible D gene (5 bases). The CDR3 is made up of 11 amino acids. The germline CDR1 and CDR2 sequences are MNHEY and SVGEGT. This CDR3 is CASSHSGEQYF. The CDR3 bases are TGTGCCAGCAGTCACTCGGGGGAGCAGTACTTC.

This clonotype was recorded many times. The rearrangement uses TRBV12-3 or TRBV12-4 and TRBJ2-7; 7 bases map to TRBD1. The CDR3 length is 14 residues. Trimming removed 0 bases from V and 4 bases from J; junction bases left unmatched: 3. The CDR3: CASSLATGWYEQYF. CDR3 in DNA: TGTGCCAGCAGTTTAGCGACAGGGTGGTACGAGCAGTACTTC.

The chain uses TRBV6-5 and TRBJ2-6; either TRBD1 or TRBD2 may fit D (5 bases each). CDR1 and CDR2 (germline): MNHEY, SVGAGI. The CDR3 has 16 residues. Trimming removed 4 bases at V and 0 bases at J, with 10 bases between. The CDR3 loop reads CASSFWDVSGANVLTF. Here the CDR3 DNA reads TGTGCCAGCAGTTTCTGGGACGTCTCTGGGGCCAACGTCCTGACTTTC.

This clonotype showed up many times. The genes are TRBV12-3 or TRBV12-4 and TRBJ1-1; a possible D gene is TRBD1 (6 bases). CDR3 length: 14 residues. The V and J ends lost 6 bases and 5 bases respectively, with 16 bases between them. The CDR3 spells CASSPRDTWTEAFF. The CDR3 DNA reads as TGTGCCAGCAGCCCACGGGACACGTGGACTGAAGCTTTCTTT.

There are many counts of this clonotype. CDR3 amino acids: CASSLVSGGGNEQFF. The CDR3 coding sequence is TGCGCCAGCAGCTTGGTTAGCGGGGGCGGAAATGAGCAGTTCTTC. This chain connects TRBV5-1 to TRBJ2-1, with 9 bases fitting TRBD2. The CDR3 loop spans 15 amino acids. CDR1 is SGHRS, CDR2 YFSETQ, per germline. V shed 0 bases and J 7 bases; nucleotides not matched to a gene: 5. The entire variable domain, with the rest obtained from reference TRBV5-1 and TRBJ2-1, is as follows: KAGVTQTPRYLIKTRGQQVTLSCSPISGHRSVSWYQQTPGQGLQFLFEYFSETQRNKGNFPGRFSGRQFSNSRSEMNVSTLELGDSALYLCASSLVSGGGNEQFFGPGTRLTVL.

This chain uses TRBV19 with TRBJ2-1; D possibly corresponds to TRBD2 (5 bases). Germline loops: CDR1 LNHDA, CDR2 SQIVND (reference sequence). The CDR3 spans 12 residues. V was cut by 6 bases and J by 7 bases, with 10 bases left in between. The CDR3 sequence: CASRSGWNEQFF. As DNA, the CDR3 is TGTGCCAGTAGAAGCGGATGGAATGAGCAGTTCTTC.

In this sample, this clonotype turned up many times. This chain links TRBV9 with TRBJ1-2, with 7 positions matching TRBD1. CDR1 and CDR2 (germline): SGDLS, YYNGEE. The CDR3 extends over 15 amino acids. V was clipped by 1 base and J by 5 bases; unmatched bases: 8. The CDR3 DNA reads TGTGCCAGCAGCGTAAAAACCCAGACAGGGTATGGCTACACCTTC. It yields the protein CASSVKTQTGYGYTF.

J is TRBJ2-1 and V is TRBV3-1, with 13 positions matching TRBD2. The junction had 12 bases not matched to a gene; V was cut back by 0 bases and J by 10 bases. CDR3 length: 18 amino acids. The V gene's germline CDR1 is LGHDT and CDR2 YNNKEL (reference sequence). CDR3 nucleotides: TGTGCCAGCAGCCAAGACATGGGTCAGACTAGCGGGGGGCTCGAGCAGTTCTTC. This translates into CASSQDMGQTSGGLEQFF.

This clonotype showed up many times. The chain recombines TRBV11-2 with TRBJ2-5; 9 bases align to TRBD1. CDR1 is SGHAT, CDR2 FQNNGV, per germline. V trimming: 3 bases; J trimming: 1 base; junction bases outside the gene matches: 9. The CDR3 contains 17 residues. CDR3 loop: CASSFARTGDFQETQYF. In DNA, the CDR3 is TGTGCCAGCAGCTTCGCCAGGACAGGGGACTTCCAAGAGACCCAGTACTTC.

Remarks on this clonotype: Possible read error: a much larger clone is one base away. The rearrangement uses TRBV5-1 and TRBJ1-1; D call uncertain. From germline, CDR1 is SGHRS and CDR2 YFSETQ. The CDR3 runs 15 residues. V was trimmed by 4 bases and J by 3 bases, leaving 16 bases between them. CDR3 sequence reads: CASSTLSNTDTEAFF. As DNA, the CDR3 is TGCGCCAGCAGCACGCTCTCAAACACGGACACTGAAGCTTTCTTT.

This clonotype occurred many times. CDR3 bases: TGCAGTGCTAGAGATTCTCGTAGTGTTACAGATACGCAGTATTTT. Its protein is CSARDSRSVTDTQYF. The rearrangement links TRBV20-1 to TRBJ2-3; no clear D gene. CDR1 DFQATT and CDR2 SNEGSKA come from the germline V gene (reference sequence). The V gene lost 0 bases and the J gene lost 3 bases, with 13 bases spanning the gap. This CDR3 contains 15 residues.

There are many counts of this clonotype. The chain employs TRBV4-2 and TRBJ2-3, with a weak D call TRBD2 (5 bases). V lost 1 base and J lost 2, with 13 bases in between. The CDR3 is 16 amino acids. Germline V CDR1 and CDR2: LGHNA, YNFKEQ. As DNA, the CDR3 is TGTGCCAGCAGCCAAGTTTTAGGACTCTACACAGATACGCAGTATTTT. This codes for CASSQVLGLYTDTQYF.

This clonotype was picked up many times. The V gene is TRBV28, the J gene TRBJ2-5; TRBD1 is a possible D gene (6 bases). V was clipped by 10 bases and J by 2 bases, with 20 bases between them. This CDR3 has 15 residues. CDR1 MDHEN and CDR2 SYDVKM come from the germline V gene. The CDR3 spells CAINPGVGVQETQYF. The CDR3 nucleotides are TGTGCCATCAATCCAGGGGTGGGAGTACAAGAGACCCAGTACTTC.

The rearrangement links TRBV12-3 or TRBV12-4 to TRBJ2-1; 7 bases agree with TRBD1. There are 17 residues in the CDR3. V dropped 5 bases and J dropped 0; count of bases not matched to a gene: 10. CDR3 sequence (DNA): TGTGCCAGCAGTAATAGGAAGGGGGCGAACTCCTACAATGAGCAGTTCTTC. Encoded protein: CASSNRKGANSYNEQFF.

This clonotype was detected ten times or more. V is TRBV20-1 and J is TRBJ1-2; perhaps TRBD1 as D (6 bases). Trimming took off 6 bases at V and 0 bases at J, with 8 bases between the two ends. Germline CDR1 DFQATT, CDR2 SNEGSKA (reference sequence). There are 12 residues in the CDR3. As DNA, the CDR3 is TGCAGTGCGGGACACGCTAACTATGGCTACACCTTC. It translates to CSAGHANYGYTF.

This clonotype appeared many times. V gene TRBV29-1 combines with J gene TRBJ2-7; TRBD2 matches 9 bases. The CDR3 extends over 15 amino acids. V gave up 7 bases and J gave up 3 bases; unmatched junction bases: 13. The germline V gene encodes CDR1 SQVTM and CDR2 ANQGSEA. The CDR3 DNA follows: TGCAGCGCCCAAGGGTTATTGCGGGGGGGCTACGAGCAGTACTTC. As protein: CSAQGLLRGGYEQYF.

The chain has TRBV29-1 and TRBJ1-4, with no clear D. Germline assignment: CDR1 SQVTM and CDR2 ANQGSEA. The CDR3 runs 13 residues. The germline V and J ends were trimmed by 6 bases and 8 bases, with 16 bases remaining between them. CDR3 protein: CSVKTPGNEKLFF. CDR3 DNA: TGCAGCGTGAAAACTCCAGGAAACGAAAAACTGTTTTTT.

There are many counts of this clonotype. The chain links TRBV6-5 to TRBJ2-7; TRBD1 is a possible D gene (6 bases). Trimming took 5 bases from V and 5 from J, leaving 10 bases between them. Germline V gene lookup returns CDR1 MNHEY and CDR2 SVGAGI. The CDR3 consists of 12 residues. Here the CDR3 DNA reads TGTGCCAGCAGTAGTACAGGGCACGAGCAGTACTTC. It encodes CASSSTGHEQYF.

This clonotype was seen ten or more times. V is TRBV5-1 and J is TRBJ2-2; the D is unclear. CDR1 SGHRS and CDR2 YFSETQ come from the germline V gene. The germline V and J ends were trimmed by 1 base and 3 bases, with 7 bases remaining between them. The CDR3 spans 14 residues. CDR3 region: CASSLLPDTGELFF. For the CDR3, the DNA is TGCGCCAGCAGCTTGCTCCCGGACACCGGGGAGCTGTTTTTT.